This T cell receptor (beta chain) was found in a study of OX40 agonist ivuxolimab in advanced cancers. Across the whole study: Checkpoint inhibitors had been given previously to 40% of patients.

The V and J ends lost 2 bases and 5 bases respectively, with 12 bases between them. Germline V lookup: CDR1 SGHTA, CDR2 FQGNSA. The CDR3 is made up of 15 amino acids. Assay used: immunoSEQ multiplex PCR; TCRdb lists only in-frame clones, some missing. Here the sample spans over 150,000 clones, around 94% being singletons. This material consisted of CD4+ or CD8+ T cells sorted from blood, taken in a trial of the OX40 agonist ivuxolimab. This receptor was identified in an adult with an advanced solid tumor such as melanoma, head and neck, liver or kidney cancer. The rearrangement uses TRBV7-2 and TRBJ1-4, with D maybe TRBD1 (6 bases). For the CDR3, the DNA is TGTGCCAGCAGCTTATGGGTGCAGGGGAATGAAAAACTGTTTTTT. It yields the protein CASSLWVQGNEKLFF.